What follows describes a single T cell receptor beta chain. The protocol was immunoSEQ multiplex PCR, while the TCRdb copy is restricted to in-frame clones and leaves out a portion. The table records 30,000 to 35,000 clones, 85% to 90% of them present only once. The data stem from a study of T cell changes during pregnancy in multiple sclerosis. The germline V gene encodes CDR1 SGHVS and CDR2 FQNEAQ. Between the trimmed V and J ends, which lost 3 bases and 4 bases, there was a span of 15 bases. The CDR3 has 15 amino acids. The chain combines TRBV7-8 with TRBJ2-5; a weak D match, TRBD2 (7 bases). The sample in question was CD8+ T cells from peripheral blood mononuclear cells, obtained before pregnancy. The origin of this receptor is a female donor with multiple sclerosis, enrolled in a pregnancy study. The CDR3 nucleotides are TGTGCCAGCAGCTTTTTGGGGGGGCCTGCAGAGACCCAGTACTTC. It yields the protein CASSFLGGPAETQYF.